This T cell receptor (beta chain) was captured by sequencing in a study of CD8 T cells in Susac syndrome. The study's findings and limits: The study conceded that relatively few individuals underwent its TCR sequencing and HLA analysis.

CD8+ and CD4+ T cells from blood underwent TCR beta sequencing, which was carried out in a high-throughput format. The multiple sclerosis control group comprised treatment-naive patients with stable or active relapsing-remitting disease. The CDR3 contains 15 residues. The ends were cut back, 6 bases at V and 3 bases at J, with 17 bases in the middle. The V gene's germline CDR1 is MDHEN and CDR2 SYDVKM. After extraction with the RNeasy kit, roughly 0.45 to 1 ug of the RNA was reverse transcribed using random hexamers. One entry per CDR3 protein results from TCRdb running MiXCR on the immunoSEQ multiplex PCR reads. The sample yields a few hundred thousand distinct CDR3 sequences, around 84% seen once. Remarks on this clonotype: Its antigen is as yet unknown.

The chain carries TRBV28 and TRBJ1-2; tentative D call: TRBD1 (6 bases). The sequenced sample was CD8+ T cells from PBMCs. The TCR was taken from a human donor with multiple sclerosis. CDR3: CASRSVRGPDYGYTF. CDR3 DNA sequence: TGTGCCAGCAGATCTGTCAGGGGCCCAGACTATGGCTACACCTTC.